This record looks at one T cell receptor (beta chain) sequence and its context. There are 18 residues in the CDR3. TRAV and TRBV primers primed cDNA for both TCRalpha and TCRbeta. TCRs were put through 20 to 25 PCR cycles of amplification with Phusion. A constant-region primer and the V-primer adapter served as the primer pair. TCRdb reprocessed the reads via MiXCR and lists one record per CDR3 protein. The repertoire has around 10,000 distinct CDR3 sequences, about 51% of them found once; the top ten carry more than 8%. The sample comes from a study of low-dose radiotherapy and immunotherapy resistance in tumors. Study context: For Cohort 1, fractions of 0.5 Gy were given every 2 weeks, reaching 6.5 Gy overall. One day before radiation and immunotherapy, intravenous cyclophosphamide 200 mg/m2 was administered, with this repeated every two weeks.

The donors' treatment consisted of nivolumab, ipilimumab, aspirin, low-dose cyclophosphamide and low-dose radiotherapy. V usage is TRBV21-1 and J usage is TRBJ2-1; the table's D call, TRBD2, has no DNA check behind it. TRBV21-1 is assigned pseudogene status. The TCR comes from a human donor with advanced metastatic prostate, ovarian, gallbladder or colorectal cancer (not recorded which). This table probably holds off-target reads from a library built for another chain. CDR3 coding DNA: TGTGCCAGCAGCAAAGCCTTACTAGCGGGAGGACTATACAATGAGCAGTTCTTC. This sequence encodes CASSKALLAGGLYNEQFF.